The present TCR beta chain was sequenced within a study of cytotoxic CD8 clonotypes in ibrutinib-treated CLL. Notes on the study in general: Relative to age-matched healthy donors, clonality at baseline was higher, and it tracked circulating CD8+ T-cell counts. Public clonotypes, an uncommon group, contracted or remained stable on treatment.

V was shortened by 9 bases and J by 5 bases, with 16 bases between the two germline ends. In germline, CDR1 is LNHDA, CDR2 SQIVND (reference sequence). CDR3 length: 13 amino acids. Comment on this clone: Antigen unknown.

With sequencing, the targeted depth ranged from 1 in 200,000 to 1 in 1 million T cells. Libraries were prepared by immunoSEQ multiplex PCR; TCRdb keeps only in-frame clonotypes and omits some of them. The profile shows some 130,000 clones, 70% to 80% of them singletons. This specimen consisted of PBMCs, obtained after 24 months of ibrutinib treatment. The chain recombines TRBV19 with TRBJ2-5; D is unclear. The clonotype comes from a human donor with chronic lymphocytic leukemia. The CDR3 reads CASLAPDGETQYF. The CDR3 nucleotides are TGTGCCAGCCTTGCCCCGGACGGGGAGACCCAGTACTTC. Full variable domain (outside the CDR3, taken from reference TRBV19 and TRBJ2-5): DGGITQSPKYLFRKEGQNVTLSCEQNLNHDAMYWYRQDPGQGLRLIYYSQIVNDFQKGDIAEGYSVSREKKESFPLTVTSAQKNPTAFYLCASLAPDGETQYFGPGTRLLVL.